The 16 T cell receptor beta chains given below trace back to one sample, sequenced in a study. TCRdb recomputed calls from the RT-PCR reads with MiXCR, one row per CDR3 protein. The table records almost 700,000 distinct CDR3 sequences, approximately 15% of them present only once. Sequencing was carried out using memory CD4+ T cells from blood. The receptors were sampled from a female donor in good health, serving as a healthy control.

The sample holds a few counts of this clonotype. The V and J genes are TRBV7-2 and TRBJ2-1; D not resolved. The V end was cut by 1 base, the J end by 9 bases, with 4 bases between. The CDR3 has 11 amino acids. The V gene's germline CDR1 is SGHTA and CDR2 FQGNSA. The CDR3 here is CASSLVAEQFF. The CDR3 DNA reads as TGTGCCAGCAGCTTAGTGGCTGAGCAGTTCTTC.

This clonotype was counted ten times or more. This rearrangement joins TRBV29-1 to TRBJ1-5; D gene unclear. Trimming removed 5 bases from V and 4 bases from J, with 12 bases in between. The CDR3 extends over 13 amino acids. CDR1 SQVTM and CDR2 ANQGSEA come from the germline V gene. CDR3 sequence: CSVKFEPNQPQHF. For the CDR3, the DNA is TGCAGCGTTAAGTTTGAGCCAAATCAGCCCCAGCATTTT.

Comment on this clonotype: Being one base from a much bigger clone, this may be a read error. The chain carries TRBV29-1 and TRBJ1-1; 7 bases align to TRBD1. This CDR3 contains 13 residues. CDR1 SQVTM and CDR2 ANQGSEA come from the germline V gene. CDR3 in amino acids: CSAKTGMNTEASF. The CDR3 coding sequence is TGCAGCGCTAAGACAGGGATGAACACTGAAGCTTCCTTT.

The chain carries TRBV11-2 and TRBJ2-3, with a possible D match to TRBD1 (6 bases). Trimming left V 5 bases short and J 2 bases short, with 17 bases between. This CDR3 spans 16 amino acids. Germline assignment: CDR1 SGHAT and CDR2 FQNNGV. CDR3 sequence (DNA): TGTGCCAGCAGCCCCAACTGGGGGACAAACACAGATACGCAGTATTTT. Its protein product is CASSPNWGTNTDTQYF. Drawing the rest from reference TRBV11-2 and TRBJ2-3, the complete variable domain is EAGVAQSPRYKIIEKRQSVAFWCNPISGHATLYWYQQILGQGPKLLIQFQNNGVVDDSQLPKDRFSAERLKGVDSTLKIQPAKLEDSAVYLCASSPNWGTNTDTQYFGPGTRLTVL.

There are many counts of this clonotype. The chain employs TRBV10-3 and TRBJ1-1; tentatively, D is TRBD1 (5 bases). Trimming shortened V by 5 bases and J by 0 bases, and 10 bases separated the two germline ends. The CDR3 length is 14 residues. Germline assignment: CDR1 ENHRY and CDR2 SYGVKD. CDR3 DNA: TGTGCCATCAGTCTGACAGAGCTGAACACTGAAGCTTTCTTT. Its protein product is CAISLTELNTEAFF.

The chain is built from TRBV7-2 and TRBJ1-4, with a tentative D call TRBD1 (6 bases). The CDR3 runs 15 residues. Germline V gene data show CDR1 as SGHTA and CDR2 as FQGNSA. V lost 4 bases and J lost 9, with 18 bases in between. The CDR3 sequence is CASSSATGRVKKLFF. The CDR3 DNA sequence: TGTGCCAGCAGCTCTGCGACAGGCCGGGTAAAAAAACTGTTTTTT. The entire variable domain, with the rest obtained from reference TRBV7-2 and TRBJ1-4, is as follows: GAGVSQSPSNKVTEKGKDVELRCDPISGHTALYWYRQSLGQGLEFLIYFQGNSAPDKSGLPSDRFSAERTGGSVSTLTIQRTQQEDSAVYLCASSSATGRVKKLFFGSGTQLSVL.

This clonotype appeared many times. V usage is TRBV7-2 and J usage is TRBJ1-2; D unclear. The germline V gene encodes CDR1 SGHTA and CDR2 FQGNSA. The CDR3 totals 14 residues. Between the trimmed V and J ends, which lost 4 bases and 6 bases, there was a span of 15 bases. This CDR3 reads CASSYRTAEDGYTF. Written as DNA, the CDR3 is TGTGCCAGCAGCTATAGGACGGCCGAAGATGGCTACACCTTC.

The chain carries TRBV28 and TRBJ1-2; D uncertain. The CDR3 sequence is 13 residues long. V was shortened by 8 bases and J by 9 bases, with 19 bases between the two germline ends. Germline assignment: CDR1 MDHEN and CDR2 SYDVKM. The CDR3 is CASHVTADTRYTF. CDR3 coding DNA: TGTGCCAGCCACGTGACGGCTGATACCCGCTACACCTTC.

This clonotype turned up a few times. This rearrangement joins TRBV29-1 to TRBJ2-5; 8 positions match TRBD2. The CDR3 length is 13 residues. CDR1 and CDR2 from the germline V gene are SQVTM and ANQGSEA. The junction had 6 bases not matched to a gene; V was cut back by 6 bases and J by 3 bases. CDR3 sequence: CSVTGGGEETQYF. The CDR3 nucleotides are TGCAGCGTCACCGGGGGGGGGGAAGAGACCCAGTACTTC.

This clonotype was picked up many times. The chain carries TRBV15 and TRBJ2-7; either TRBD1 or TRBD2 may fit D (5 bases each). Trimming removed 1 base at V and 3 bases at J, with 13 bases between. There are 15 residues in the CDR3. Germline assignment: CDR1 LNHNV and CDR2 YYDKDF (reference sequence). CDR3: CATSRVGAGGYEQYF. In DNA form, the CDR3 reads TGTGCCACCAGCAGAGTTGGGGCTGGGGGCTACGAGCAGTACTTC.

CDR3 region: CASSRDGARDTQYF. DNA for the CDR3: TGTGCCAGCAGCCGGGACGGAGCCAGGGATACGCAGTATTTT. The chain couples TRBV5-4 to TRBJ2-3; tentatively, D is TRBD1 or TRBD2 (5 bases each). This CDR3 has 14 residues. The germline CDR1 and CDR2 sequences are SGHNT and YYREEE (reference sequence). The V gene lost 4 bases and the J gene lost 6 bases, with 15 bases spanning the gap. Drawing the rest from reference TRBV5-4 and TRBJ2-3, the complete variable domain is ETGVTQSPTHLIKTRGQQVTLRCSSQSGHNTVSWYQQALGQGPQFIFQYYREEENGRGNFPPRFSGLQFPNYSSELNVNALELDDSALYLCASSRDGARDTQYFGPGTRLTVL.

This sequence joins TRBV19 and TRBJ1-2; TRBD1 aligns across 9 bases. The CDR3 runs to 12 residues. V shed 6 bases and J 10 bases; nucleotides not matched to a gene: 6. Looked up from germline, CDR1 is LNHDA and CDR2 is SQIVND (reference sequence). The CDR3 reads CASSWGQGLYTF. As DNA, the CDR3 is TGTGCCAGTAGCTGGGGACAGGGCCTCTACACCTTC. The complete variable domain, with remaining parts taken from reference TRBV19 and TRBJ1-2, reads DGGITQSPKYLFRKEGQNVTLSCEQNLNHDAMYWYRQDPGQGLRLIYYSQIVNDFQKGDIAEGYSVSREKKESFPLTVTSAQKNPTAFYLCASSWGQGLYTFGSGTRLTVV.

The chain joins TRBV6-2 or TRBV6-3 to TRBJ2-2; TRBD2 agrees at 7 bases. The CDR3 is made up of 16 amino acids. Germline CDR1 reads MNHEY; CDR2 reads SVGEGT. V lost 5 bases and J lost 0; bases outside the gene matches: 6. The CDR3, as DNA: TGTGCCAGCAGTATACTAGCGCCCGCGAACACCGGGGAGCTGTTTTTT. Translating it yields CASSILAPANTGELFF.

This chain joins TRBV7-2 and TRBJ2-5; D possibly corresponds to TRBD2 (6 bases). CDR1 SGHTA and CDR2 FQGNSA come from the germline V gene. This CDR3 comprises 13 residues. The V gene lost 8 bases and the J gene lost 2 bases, with 12 bases spanning the gap. The CDR3 bases are TGTGCCAGCGGCCGGGGGTCACAAGAGACCCAGTACTTC. Protein: CASGRGSQETQYF. Complete variable domain (other parts from reference TRBV7-2 and TRBJ2-5): GAGVSQSPSNKVTEKGKDVELRCDPISGHTALYWYRQSLGQGLEFLIYFQGNSAPDKSGLPSDRFSAERTGGSVSTLTIQRTQQEDSAVYLCASGRGSQETQYFGPGTRLLVL.

This clonotype was seen a handful of times. The chain employs TRBV9 and TRBJ2-7; 7 bases map to TRBD1. There are 15 residues in the CDR3. J gave up 4 bases and V 1 base, and 8 bases lay outside the gene matches. Germline V gives CDR1 SGDLS, CDR2 YYNGEE. CDR3 DNA: TGTGCCAGCAGCGTAACACAGGGGAAGGGGTACGAGCAGTACTTC. Protein product: CASSVTQGKGYEQYF. The variable domain in full, completed from reference TRBV9 and TRBJ2-7, reads DSGVTQTPKHLITATGQRVTLRCSPRSGDLSVYWYQQSLDQGLQFLIQYYNGEERAKGNILERFSAQQFPDLHSELNLSSLELGDSALYFCASSVTQGKGYEQYFGPGTRLTVT.

This clonotype appeared a few times. The chain combines TRBV24-1 with TRBJ2-1; 16 bases are a match to TRBD2. V dropped 3 bases and J dropped 8; count of bases not matched to a gene: 9. The CDR3 loop spans 18 amino acids. The germline gives CDR1 KGHDR, CDR2 SFDVKD. For the CDR3, the DNA is TGTGCCACCAGTGATCCGGGACTAGCGGGAGGGCAAGAGGATGAGCAGTTCTTC. Amino acids: CATSDPGLAGGQEDEQFF.